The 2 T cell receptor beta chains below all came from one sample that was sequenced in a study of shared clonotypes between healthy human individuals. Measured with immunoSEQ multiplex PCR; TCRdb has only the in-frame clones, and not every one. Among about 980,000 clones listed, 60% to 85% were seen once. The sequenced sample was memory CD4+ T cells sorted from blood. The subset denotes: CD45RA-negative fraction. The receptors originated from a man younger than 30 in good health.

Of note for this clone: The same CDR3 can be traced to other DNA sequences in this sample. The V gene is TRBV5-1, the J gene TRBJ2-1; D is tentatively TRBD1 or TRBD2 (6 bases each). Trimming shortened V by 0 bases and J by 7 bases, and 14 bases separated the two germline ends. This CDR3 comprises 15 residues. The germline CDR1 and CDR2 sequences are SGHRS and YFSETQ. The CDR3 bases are TGCGCCAGCAGCTTGGTGGGGGGCCTACGGAATGAGCAGTTCTTC. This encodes CASSLVGGLRNEQFF.

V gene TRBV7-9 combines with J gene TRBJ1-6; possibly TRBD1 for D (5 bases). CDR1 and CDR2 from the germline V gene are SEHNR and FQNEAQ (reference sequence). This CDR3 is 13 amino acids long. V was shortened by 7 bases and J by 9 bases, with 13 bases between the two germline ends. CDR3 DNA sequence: TGTGCCAGCATGGGTCAGGGAGGTTCACCCCTCCACTTT. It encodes CASMGQGGSPLHF.